What follows is one T cell receptor beta chain and its context. Its antigen is not known. The data are from a study of cytomegalovirus exposure and HLA in healthy donors. Across the whole study: The study's early data release held approximately 91 million unique TCRs from HLA-typed donors. Falling in the Caucasian-associated ancestry cluster were approximately 84% of under 450 genotyped donors.

The PCR had 60 Vbeta and 13 Jbeta primers. Using immunoSEQ multiplex PCR, the repertoire was profiled, and TCRdb retains in-frame clones only, with some absent. Of 150,000 to 200,000 clones listed, roughly four fifths are singletons. Study findings and constraints: The authors later linked a missense DCLRE1C variant to TCR beta V- and J-gene trimming.

Though probably carrying unrecorded immune exposures, donors were nominally healthy at sampling. The CDR3 consists of 14 residues. Material for sequencing was PBMCs. The receptor was isolated from a man younger than 30 in good health and CMV-seronegative. The chain has TRBV1 and TRBJ2-5; TRBD2, the table's D call, was not compared with the DNA. TRBV1 is listed as a pseudogene. CDR3 protein: CTSSPKRPTETQYF. CDR3 DNA sequence: TGCACCAGCAGCCCGAAGAGGCCTACGGAGACCCAGTACTTC.